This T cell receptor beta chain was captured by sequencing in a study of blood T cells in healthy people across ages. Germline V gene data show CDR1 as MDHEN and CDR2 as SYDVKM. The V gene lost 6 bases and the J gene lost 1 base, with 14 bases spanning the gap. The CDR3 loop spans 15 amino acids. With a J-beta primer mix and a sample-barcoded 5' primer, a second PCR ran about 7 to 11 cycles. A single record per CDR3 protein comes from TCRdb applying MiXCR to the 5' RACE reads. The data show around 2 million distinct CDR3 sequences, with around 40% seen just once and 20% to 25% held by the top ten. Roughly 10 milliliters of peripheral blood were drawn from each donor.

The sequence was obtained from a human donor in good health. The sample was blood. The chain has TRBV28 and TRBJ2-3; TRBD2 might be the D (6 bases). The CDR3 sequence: CASRGSGGRTDTQYF. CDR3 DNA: TGTGCCAGCAGAGGCAGTGGAGGGCGCACAGATACGCAGTATTTT.